These 2 T cell receptor beta chains share one sample of origin, sequenced in a study of low-dose radiotherapy and immunotherapy resistance in tumors. Time point given: before trial treatment. cDNA synthesis used a TRAV/TRBV-specific primer set for both chains. The PCR that amplified TCRs ran for roughly 20 cycles, relying on a constant-region primer and a V-primer adapter. TCRdb called the reads again in MiXCR, with one record for every CDR3 protein. The profile covers 80,000 to 95,000 distinct CDR3 sequences, with 9.4% appearing a single time and 0.8% to 1.3% taken by the ten largest. This material consisted of PBMCs, taken before treatment. These receptor sequences come from a male donor with prostate cancer.

This clonotype occurred many times. The chain couples TRBV20-1 to TRBJ2-7; D ambiguous. V was pared by 6 bases and J by 4 bases, with 19 bases between. The CDR3 has 14 residues. Germline V CDR1 and CDR2: DFQATT, SNEGSKA (reference sequence). CDR3 bases: TGCAGTGCCGCTGATGTTAGGGTTGGGTACGAGCAGTACTTC. The encoded protein is CSAADVRVGYEQYF.

This clonotype was seen at least ten times. V and J are TRBV6-5 and TRBJ2-2, with D perhaps matching TRBD1 or TRBD2 (5 bases each). Germline values: CDR1 MNHEY, CDR2 SVGAGI. The length of the CDR3 is 11 residues. V was pared by 7 bases and J by 6 bases, with 6 bases between. The CDR3 protein is CASKGPGELFF. The CDR3 coding sequence is TGTGCCAGCAAGGGACCCGGGGAGCTGTTTTTT.